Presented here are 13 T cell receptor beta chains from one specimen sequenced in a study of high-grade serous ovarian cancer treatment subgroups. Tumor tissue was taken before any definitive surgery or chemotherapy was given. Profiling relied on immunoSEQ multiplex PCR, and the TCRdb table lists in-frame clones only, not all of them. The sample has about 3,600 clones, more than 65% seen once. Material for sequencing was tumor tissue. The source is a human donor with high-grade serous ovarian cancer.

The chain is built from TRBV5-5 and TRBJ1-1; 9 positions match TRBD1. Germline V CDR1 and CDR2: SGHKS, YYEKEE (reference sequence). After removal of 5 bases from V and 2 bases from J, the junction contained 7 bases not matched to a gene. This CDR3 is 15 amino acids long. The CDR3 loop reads CASRNSGQGNTEAFF. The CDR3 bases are TGTGCCAGCAGGAATTCGGGACAGGGAAACACTGAAGCTTTCTTT. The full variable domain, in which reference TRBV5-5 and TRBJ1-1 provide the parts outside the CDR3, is DAGVTQSPTHLIKTRGQQVTLRCSPISGHKSVSWYQQVLGQGPQFIFQYYEKEERGRGNFPDRFSARQFPNYSSELNVNALLLGDSALYLCASRNSGQGNTEAFFGQGTRLTVV.

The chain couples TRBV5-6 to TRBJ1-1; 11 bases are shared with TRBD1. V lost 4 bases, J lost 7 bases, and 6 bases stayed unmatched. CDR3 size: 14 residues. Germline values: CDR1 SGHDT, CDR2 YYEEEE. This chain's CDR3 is CASSPGTGGGEAFF. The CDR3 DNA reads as TGTGCCAGCAGCCCAGGGACAGGGGGTGGTGAAGCTTTCTTT.

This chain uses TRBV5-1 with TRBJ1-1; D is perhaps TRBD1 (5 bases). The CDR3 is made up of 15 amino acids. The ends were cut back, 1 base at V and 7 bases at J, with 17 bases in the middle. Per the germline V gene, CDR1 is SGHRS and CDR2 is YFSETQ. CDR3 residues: CASSLNPGEGFEAFF. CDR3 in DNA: TGCGCCAGCAGCTTGAACCCCGGGGAGGGGTTTGAAGCTTTCTTT.

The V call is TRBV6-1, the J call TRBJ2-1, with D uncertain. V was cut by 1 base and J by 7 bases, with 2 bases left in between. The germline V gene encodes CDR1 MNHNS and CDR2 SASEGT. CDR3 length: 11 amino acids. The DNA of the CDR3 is TGTGCCAGCAGTGAAGGGAATGAGCAGTTCTTC. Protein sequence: CASSEGNEQFF.

The CDR3 DNA reads as TGTGCCTGGAGTGTCTTGAGCGGGGGGGCCGATGAGCAGTTCTTC. This translates into CAWSVLSGGADEQFF. This chain joins TRBV30 and TRBJ2-1, with TRBD2 identical over 10 bases. This CDR3 contains 15 residues. The ends lost 0 bases at V and 8 bases at J; junction bases unmatched: 7. The germline V gene has CDR1 GTSNPN and CDR2 SVGIG (reference sequence).

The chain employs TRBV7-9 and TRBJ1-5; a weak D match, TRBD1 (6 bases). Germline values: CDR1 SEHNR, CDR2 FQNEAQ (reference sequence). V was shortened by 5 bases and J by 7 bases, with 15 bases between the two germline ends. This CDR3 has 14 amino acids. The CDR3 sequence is CASSKGGGLQPQHF. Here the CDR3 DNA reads TGTGCCAGCAGCAAAGGTGGGGGGCTACAGCCCCAGCATTTT.

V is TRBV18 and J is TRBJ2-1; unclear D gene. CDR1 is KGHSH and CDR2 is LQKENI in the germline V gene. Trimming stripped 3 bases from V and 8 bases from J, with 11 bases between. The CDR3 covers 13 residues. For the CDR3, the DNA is TGTGCCAGCTCACCTCAGGTTGGGGATGAGCAGTTCTTC. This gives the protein CASSPQVGDEQFF.

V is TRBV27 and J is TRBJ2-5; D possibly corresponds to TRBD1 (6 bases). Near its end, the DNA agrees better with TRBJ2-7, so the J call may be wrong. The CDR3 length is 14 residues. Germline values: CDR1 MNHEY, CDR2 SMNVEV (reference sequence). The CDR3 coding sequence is TGTGCCAGCAGTTTACGGGACACCTCCTACGAGCAGTACTTC. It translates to CASSLRDTSYEQYF.

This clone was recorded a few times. The CDR3 DNA reads as TGTGCCAGCAGCTTAGGGGGGTTCAATCAGCCCCAGCATTTT. Its protein is CASSLGGFNQPQHF. This chain uses TRBV7-2 with TRBJ1-5, with a possible D match to TRBD1 (5 bases). Germline V lookup: CDR1 SGHTA, CDR2 FQGNSA. Between the trimmed V and J ends, which lost 1 base and 3 bases, there was a span of 7 bases. The CDR3 length is 14 residues.

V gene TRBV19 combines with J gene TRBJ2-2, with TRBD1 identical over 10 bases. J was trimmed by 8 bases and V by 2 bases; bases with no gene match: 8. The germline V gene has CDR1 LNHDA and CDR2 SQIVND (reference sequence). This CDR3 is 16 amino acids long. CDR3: CASSILPGQGRGELFF. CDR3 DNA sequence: TGTGCCAGTAGTATACTACCGGGACAGGGGCGTGGGGAGCTGTTTTTT.

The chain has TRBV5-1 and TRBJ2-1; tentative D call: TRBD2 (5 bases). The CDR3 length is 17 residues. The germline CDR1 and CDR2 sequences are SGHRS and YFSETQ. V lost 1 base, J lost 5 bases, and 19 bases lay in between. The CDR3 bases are TGCGCCAGCAGCTTGTATTCCGGAGGCGCGACCAACAATGAGCAGTTCTTC. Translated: CASSLYSGGATNNEQFF.

CDR3 sequence reads: CASSGESPEAFF. DNA for the CDR3: TGCGCCAGCAGCGGGGAAAGCCCTGAAGCTTTCTTT. The chain has TRBV5-1 and TRBJ1-1; D not certain. CDR3 length: 12 residues. In germline, CDR1 is SGHRS, CDR2 YFSETQ. The V and J ends lost 4 bases and 6 bases respectively, with 10 bases between them.

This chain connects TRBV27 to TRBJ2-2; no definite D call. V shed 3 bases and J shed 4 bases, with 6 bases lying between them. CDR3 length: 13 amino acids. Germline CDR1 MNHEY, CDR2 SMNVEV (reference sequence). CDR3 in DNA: TGTGCCAGCAGTTTCTCTAGCACCGGGGAGCTGTTTTTT. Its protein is CASSFSSTGELFF.